A single TCR beta chain is shown here with its context. What it binds is unknown. CDR1 is LNHDA and CDR2 is SQIVND in the germline V gene (reference sequence). The CDR3 totals 15 residues. V lost 6 bases and J 0 bases, leaving 12 bases between the germline ends. The data stem from a study of cytomegalovirus exposure and HLA in healthy donors. Study-wide results and limits: The CMV antigen specificity of three CMV-associated chains was confirmed through in vitro analysis. The tendency of first-cohort TCR clusters to co-occur in the 120 or so validation repertoires was the finding of a later analysis. The investigators catalogued 164 TCR beta chains as cytomegalovirus-associated.

Sequenced by immunoSEQ multiplex PCR; TCRdb stores in-frame clones only, minus some. The data show about 63,000 clones, roughly 90% seen once. The donors were members of the validation cohort comprising over a hundred subjects, separate from the roughly 670-subject first cohort. The source of this sequence is a woman aged 18-29 years in good health and CMV-seronegative. This rearrangement joins TRBV19 to TRBJ2-1; D uncertain. The sample consisted of PBMCs. CDR3 protein: CASSIITSSYNEQFF. CDR3 nucleotides: TGTGCCAGTAGCATCATCACGAGCTCCTACAATGAGCAGTTCTTC. Drawing the rest from reference TRBV19 and TRBJ2-1, the complete variable domain is DGGITQSPKYLFRKEGQNVTLSCEQNLNHDAMYWYRQDPGQGLRLIYYSQIVNDFQKGDIAEGYSVSREKKESFPLTVTSAQKNPTAFYLCASSIITSSYNEQFFGPGTRLTVL.